The T cell receptor beta chain described here comes from a study of shared clonotypes between healthy human individuals. Deletions cut 1 base from V and 3 bases from J, with 15 bases between. There are 16 residues in the CDR3. Germline V gene data show CDR1 as LNHDA and CDR2 as SQIVND (reference sequence). The data were produced by immunoSEQ multiplex PCR, yet TCRdb's version contains in-frame clones alone and is incomplete. The sample includes 2,500,000 or so clones, around 90% of them seen just once. This chain links TRBV19 with TRBJ1-2, with D uncertain. This sequence originates from a man younger than 35 in good health. Some clones in this sample may be carry-over from other donors' samples. The sequencing input was naive CD4+ T cells from PBMCs. Regarding subset: CD45RA+ positively selected. The CDR3 DNA reads TGTGCCAGTAGTATAGGCGGACTAAGGCCCTACTATGGCTACACCTTC. Translation gives CASSIGGLRPYYGYTF.